This T cell receptor (beta chain) is drawn from a study of beta chain features in type 1 diabetes. Study details: Age, gender and cell yields were alike across patients and healthy donors.

Investigators reverse transcribed all isolated RNA, so they sequenced expressed TCRB transcripts. Mean read depth for naive, central memory and regulatory T cell samples was approximately 3.57 million reads. Here immunoSEQ multiplex PCR was the method, and the copy in TCRdb shows in-frame clones only, minus some. Of around 650,000 clones in the sample, roughly 12% were seen once. With V trimmed by 0 bases and J by 4 bases, 3 bases remained unmatched. The V gene's germline CDR1 is LNHNV and CDR2 YYDKDF (reference sequence). The CDR3 spans 14 residues. This clone came up a few times. Its specificity is not known. Cells sorted by CD45RO/CCR7/CD25/CD127/CD95/CD27 comprised CD4+ naive, central memory, regulatory and stem cell-like memory cells. Study-level points and caveats: The influence of HLA type on TCRB rearrangement stayed undetermined. A moderate, significant TCRB CDR3 shortening appeared in type 1 diabetes across four CD4+ subsets.

Material for sequencing was naive CD4+ T cells from blood. The sequence derives from a man aged 30 to 45 with type 1 diabetes. The chain uses TRBV15 and TRBJ2-7, with 7 bases lining up with TRBD2. This chain's CDR3 is CATSRDLAEYEQYF. CDR3 nucleotide sequence: TGTGCCACCAGCAGAGATCTAGCGGAGTACGAGCAGTACTTC.